The 15 T cell receptor beta chains below were found in one sample sequenced in a study of CD8+ T cells in alopecia areata. Treatment denoted: oral pan-JAK inhibitor, 5-10 mg twice daily. Extraction and reverse transcription of RNA yielded cDNA as the sequencing template. Sequencing used immunoSEQ multiplex PCR; TCRdb keeps in-frame clones, though not all of them. Of 98,000 or so clones in the sample, under 70% are singletons; the top ten hold about a sixth. The sequenced sample was CD8+ T cells sorted from blood, obtained at week 4, from a patient treated with tofacitinib. These receptors all stem from a human donor with alopecia areata.

The chain joins TRBV27 to TRBJ2-1, with a tentative D call TRBD2 (7 bases). This CDR3 contains 15 residues. Trimming removed 4 bases from V and 4 bases from J, with 14 bases in between. Germline CDR1 is MNHEY and CDR2 is SMNVEV (reference sequence). In DNA form, the CDR3 reads TGTGCCAGCAGTTCGGGGGCTAGCGGTTACAATGAGCAGTTCTTC. It yields the protein CASSSGASGYNEQFF.

DNA for the CDR3: TGCAGCGTTGAAGATAGCGGGCCAGGAGAAAAGATCACCTACGAGCAGTACTTC. The encoded protein is CSVEDSGPGEKITYEQYF. The rearrangement uses TRBV29-1 and TRBJ2-7; TRBD2 agrees at 7 bases. Germline V gene lookup returns CDR1 SQVTM and CDR2 ANQGSEA. The CDR3 loop spans 18 amino acids. V dropped 0 bases and J dropped 2; count of bases not matched to a gene: 16.

This chain connects TRBV6-5 to TRBJ2-3; no definite D call. CDR3 length: 15 residues. Germline assignment: CDR1 MNHEY and CDR2 SVGAGI. V lost 0 bases, J lost 2 bases, and 9 bases lay in between. CDR3 in amino acids: CASSYSADSTDTQYF. Here the CDR3 DNA reads TGTGCCAGCAGTTACTCCGCAGACTCCACAGATACGCAGTATTTT.

The J gene is TRBJ2-7, the V gene TRBV28, with 7 positions matching TRBD2. The CDR3 spans 13 residues. The germline gives CDR1 MDHEN, CDR2 SYDVKM. V shed 5 bases and J 5 bases; nucleotides not matched to a gene: 6. The DNA of the CDR3 is TGTGCCAGCAGTACAGGACTAGTCGACGAGCAGTACTTC. This codes for CASSTGLVDEQYF.

The chain has TRBV15 and TRBJ1-5; maybe TRBD1 (5 bases). CDR3 length: 15 amino acids. CDR1 and CDR2 (germline): LNHNV, YYDKDF (reference sequence). With 5 bases removed from V and 7 bases from J, the gap between germline ends came to 18 bases. DNA of the CDR3: TGTGCCACCAGCGGAAAGACAGTCGATTACCAGCCCCAGCATTTT. Translated, it gives CATSGKTVDYQPQHF.

This clone was seen a handful of times. V usage is TRBV29-1 and J usage is TRBJ2-3; 8 nucleotides match TRBD1. CDR3 length equals 16 residues. V was clipped by 0 bases and J by 0 bases; unmatched bases: 5. Germline V CDR1 and CDR2: SQVTM, ANQGSEA. The CDR3 region has the DNA TGCAGCGTTGAAGATCGGGGACAGGAGAGCACAGATACGCAGTATTTT. This gives the protein CSVEDRGQESTDTQYF.

On this clone: The sample holds other DNA sequences that translate to the same CDR3. The genes are TRBV7-2 and TRBJ2-7; D gene ambiguous. V was trimmed by 1 base and J by 4 bases, leaving 11 bases between them. There are 14 residues in the CDR3. Germline CDR1 reads SGHTA; CDR2 reads FQGNSA. CDR3 sequence (DNA): TGTGCCAGCAGCTTAGGGATATCCGGGTACGAGCAGTACTTC. Amino acids: CASSLGISGYEQYF.

The gene calls are TRBV4-1 and TRBJ2-7; D call uncertain. The CDR3 has 17 residues. Germline-derived CDR1 and CDR2 are MGHRA and YSYEKL. Trimming cost V 1 base and J 3 bases, with 19 bases left between them. DNA for the CDR3: TGCGCCAGCAGCCAAGTAGGACCTAGTGGATCGCGCTACGAGCAGTACTTC. Its translation is CASSQVGPSGSRYEQYF.

The rearrangement links TRBV27 to TRBJ2-1, with 11 positions matching TRBD2. The CDR3 loop spans 16 amino acids. Germline lookup yields CDR1 MNHEY and CDR2 SMNVEV (reference sequence). With V trimmed by 4 bases and J by 5 bases, 7 bases remained unmatched. The CDR3 DNA sequence: TGTGCCAGCAGTTCGTACGGGACTAGCGGTGACAATGAGCAGTTCTTC. It translates to CASSSYGTSGDNEQFF.

The chain is built from TRBV7-9 and TRBJ2-2; 7 bases are a match to TRBD1. CDR3 length equals 15 residues. V gave up 2 bases and J gave up 3 bases; unmatched junction bases: 3. Germline CDR1 and CDR2: SEHNR and FQNEAQ (reference sequence). The CDR3: CASSLQGGYTGELFF. For the CDR3, the DNA is TGTGCCAGCAGCTTACAAGGGGGCTACACCGGGGAGCTGTTTTTT. The full variable domain, in which reference TRBV7-9 and TRBJ2-2 provide the parts outside the CDR3, is DTGVSQNPRHKITKRGQNVTFRCDPISEHNRLYWYRQTLGQGPEFLTYFQNEAQLEKSRLLSDRFSAERPKGSFSTLEIQRTEQGDSAMYLCASSLQGGYTGELFFGEGSRLTVL.

This sequence joins TRBV5-1 and TRBJ1-4, with 10 bases fitting TRBD1. Trimming removed 4 bases from V and 2 bases from J; junction bases left unmatched: 5. Germline CDR1 SGHRS, CDR2 YFSETQ. CDR3 length equals 16 residues. The CDR3 loop is CASSGGTGDTNEKLFF. Here the CDR3 DNA reads TGCGCCAGCAGCGGAGGGACAGGGGACACTAATGAAAAACTGTTTTTT.

This clone was found once. As DNA, the CDR3 is TGTGCCAGCAGCGCGGGAGAAGAGACCCAGTACTTC. Amino acids: CASSAGEETQYF. J is TRBJ2-5 and V is TRBV13, with 7 bases lining up with TRBD2. The CDR3 is 12 amino acids. V was clipped by 5 bases and J by 3 bases; unmatched bases: 0. The V gene's germline CDR1 is PRHDT and CDR2 FYEKMQ (reference sequence). Looking up the rest from reference TRBV13 and TRBJ2-5 gives the full variable domain: AAGVIQSPRHLIKEKRETATLKCYPIPRHDTVYWYQQGPGQDPQFLISFYEKMQSDKGSIPDRFSAQQFSDYHSELNMSSLELGDSALYFCASSAGEETQYFGPGTRLLVL.

This clone was detected ten times or more. DNA for the CDR3: TGTGCCAGCAGCTCAGGGACAGGGCTCCCATTCCCACCCCTCCACTTT. As protein: CASSSGTGLPFPPLHF. The chain couples TRBV7-9 to TRBJ1-6; 9 bases line up with TRBD1. The CDR3 runs 16 residues. The J segment lost 11 bases and the V segment lost 4 bases, leaving 12 bases of the junction unmatched. Looked up from germline, CDR1 is SEHNR and CDR2 is FQNEAQ (reference sequence).

The chain links TRBV7-2 to TRBJ2-3; the match to TRBD1 covers 7 bases. J gave up 2 bases and V 5 bases, and 7 bases lay outside the gene matches. CDR1 and CDR2 from the germline V gene are SGHTA and FQGNSA. The CDR3 sequence is 15 residues long. Here the CDR3 DNA reads TGTGCCAGCAGCCACCCGACAGGGACCACAGATACGCAGTATTTT. Translated: CASSHPTGTTDTQYF.

This chain links TRBV9 with TRBJ2-7; D is possibly TRBD1 (6 bases). This CDR3 is 16 amino acids long. Germline CDR1 and CDR2: SGDLS and YYNGEE. Trimming stripped 5 bases from V and 0 bases from J, with 18 bases between. Here the CDR3 reads CASSHSSRGSSYEQYF. The CDR3 DNA is TGTGCCAGCAGTCATTCCAGCAGGGGCAGCTCCTACGAGCAGTACTTC.